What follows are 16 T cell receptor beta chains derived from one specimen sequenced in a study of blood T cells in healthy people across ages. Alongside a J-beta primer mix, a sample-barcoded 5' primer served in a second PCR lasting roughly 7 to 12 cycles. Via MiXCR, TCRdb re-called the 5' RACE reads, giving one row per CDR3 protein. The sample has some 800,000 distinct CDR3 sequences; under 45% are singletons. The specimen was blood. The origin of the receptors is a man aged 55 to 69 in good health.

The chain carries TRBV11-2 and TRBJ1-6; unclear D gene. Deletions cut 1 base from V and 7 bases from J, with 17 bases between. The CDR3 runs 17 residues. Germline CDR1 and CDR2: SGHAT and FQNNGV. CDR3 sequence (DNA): TGTGCCAGCAGCTTAGTTGTCGCCAACCGCGCAAATTCACCCCTCCACTTT. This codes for CASSLVVANRANSPLHF.

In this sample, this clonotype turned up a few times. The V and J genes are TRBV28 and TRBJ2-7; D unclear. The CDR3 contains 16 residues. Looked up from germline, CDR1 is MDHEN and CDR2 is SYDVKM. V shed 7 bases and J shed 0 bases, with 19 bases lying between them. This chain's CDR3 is CASTPAPLTVSYEQYF. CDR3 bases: TGTGCCAGCACCCCTGCCCCCCTCACAGTCTCCTACGAGCAGTACTTC.

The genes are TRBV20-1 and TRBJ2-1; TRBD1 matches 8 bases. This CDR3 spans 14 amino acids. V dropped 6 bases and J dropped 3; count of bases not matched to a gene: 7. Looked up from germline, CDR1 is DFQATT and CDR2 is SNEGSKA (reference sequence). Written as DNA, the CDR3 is TGCAGTGCCGATGACAGGGGCAACTACAATGAGCAGTTCTTC. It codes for CSADDRGNYNEQFF.

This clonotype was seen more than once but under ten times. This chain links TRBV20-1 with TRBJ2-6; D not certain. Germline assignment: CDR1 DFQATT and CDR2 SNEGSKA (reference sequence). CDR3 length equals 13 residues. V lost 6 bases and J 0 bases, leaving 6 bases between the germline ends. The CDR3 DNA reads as TGCAGTGCCCTCCGCTCTGGGGCCAACGTCCTGACTTTC. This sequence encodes CSALRSGANVLTF.

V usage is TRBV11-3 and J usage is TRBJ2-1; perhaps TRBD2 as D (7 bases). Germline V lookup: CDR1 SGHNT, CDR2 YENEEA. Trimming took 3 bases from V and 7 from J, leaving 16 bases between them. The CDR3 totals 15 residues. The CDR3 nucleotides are TGTGCCAGCAGCTTTGGGGGGGCAATCGGGAATGAGCAGTTCTTC. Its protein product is CASSFGGAIGNEQFF.

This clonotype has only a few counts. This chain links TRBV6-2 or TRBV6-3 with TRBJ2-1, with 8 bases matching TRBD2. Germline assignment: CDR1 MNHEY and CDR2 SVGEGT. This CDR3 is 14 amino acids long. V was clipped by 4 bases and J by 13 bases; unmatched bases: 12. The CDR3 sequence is CASSFGGALRPQFF. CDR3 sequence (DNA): TGTGCCAGCAGTTTCGGGGGGGCACTTCGCCCCCAGTTCTTC.

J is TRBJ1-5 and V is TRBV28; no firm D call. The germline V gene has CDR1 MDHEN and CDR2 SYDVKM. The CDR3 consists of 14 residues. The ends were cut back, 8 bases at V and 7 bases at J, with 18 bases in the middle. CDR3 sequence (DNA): TGTGCCAGCGGGCTAAGACAACCGGGGCAGCCCCAGCATTTT. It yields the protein CASGLRQPGQPQHF.

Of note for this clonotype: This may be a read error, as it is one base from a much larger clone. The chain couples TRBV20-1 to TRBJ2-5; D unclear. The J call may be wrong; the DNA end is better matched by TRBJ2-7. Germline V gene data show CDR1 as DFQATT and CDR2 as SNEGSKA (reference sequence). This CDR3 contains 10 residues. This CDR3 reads CSAHSYEQYF. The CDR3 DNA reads TGCAGTGCTCACAGCTACGAGCAGTACTTC.

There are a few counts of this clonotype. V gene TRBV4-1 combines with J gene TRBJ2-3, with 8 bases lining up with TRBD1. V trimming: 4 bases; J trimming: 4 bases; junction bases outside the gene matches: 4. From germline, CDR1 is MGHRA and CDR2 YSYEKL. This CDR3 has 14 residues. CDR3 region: CASSLRTGSDTQYF. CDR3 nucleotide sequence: TGCGCCAGCAGCCTCCGGACAGGGTCAGATACGCAGTATTTT.

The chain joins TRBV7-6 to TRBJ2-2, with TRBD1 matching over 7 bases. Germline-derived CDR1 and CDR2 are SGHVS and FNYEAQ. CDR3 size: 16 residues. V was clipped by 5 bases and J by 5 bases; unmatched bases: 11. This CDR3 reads CASSATRGRDTGELFF. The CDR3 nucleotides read TGTGCCAGCAGCGCAACTAGGGGGCGAGATACCGGGGAGCTGTTTTTT. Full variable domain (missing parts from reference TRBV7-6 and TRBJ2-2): GAGVSQSPRYKVTKRGQDVALRCDPISGHVSLYWYRQALGQGPEFLTYFNYEAQQDKSGLPNDRFSAERPEGSISTLTIQRTEQRDSAMYRCASSATRGRDTGELFFGEGSRLTVL.

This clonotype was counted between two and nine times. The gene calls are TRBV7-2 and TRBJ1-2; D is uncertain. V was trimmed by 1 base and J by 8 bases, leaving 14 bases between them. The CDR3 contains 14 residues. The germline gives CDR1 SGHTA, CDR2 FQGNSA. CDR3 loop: CASSLGQFGRGYTF. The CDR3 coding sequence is TGTGCCAGCAGCTTAGGTCAATTCGGAAGAGGCTACACCTTC.

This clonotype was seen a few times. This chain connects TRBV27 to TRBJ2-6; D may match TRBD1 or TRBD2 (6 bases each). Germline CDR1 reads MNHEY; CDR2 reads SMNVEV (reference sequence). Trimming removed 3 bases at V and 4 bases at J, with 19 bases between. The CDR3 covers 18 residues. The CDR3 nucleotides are TGTGCCAGCAGTTTCCGGGGGCAGACACACACCGGGGCCAACGTCCTGACTTTC. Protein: CASSFRGQTHTGANVLTF. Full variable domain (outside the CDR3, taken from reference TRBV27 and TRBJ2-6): EAQVTQNPRYLITVTGKKLTVTCSQNMNHEYMSWYRQDPGLGLRQIYYSMNVEVTDKGDVPEGYKVSRKEKRNFPLILESPSPNQTSLYFCASSFRGQTHTGANVLTFGAGSRLTVL.

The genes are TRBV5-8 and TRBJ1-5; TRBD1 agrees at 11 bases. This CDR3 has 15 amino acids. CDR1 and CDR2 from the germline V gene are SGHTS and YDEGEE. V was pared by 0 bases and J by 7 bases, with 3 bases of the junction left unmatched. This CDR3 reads CASSLVGQGGQPQHF. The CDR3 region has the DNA TGTGCCAGCAGCTTGGTGGGACAGGGGGGACAGCCCCAGCATTTT.

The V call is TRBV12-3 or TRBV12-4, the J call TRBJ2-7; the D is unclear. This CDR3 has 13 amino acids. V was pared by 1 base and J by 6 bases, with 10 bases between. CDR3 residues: CASSLGWIPEQYF. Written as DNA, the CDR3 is TGTGCCAGCAGTTTAGGGTGGATTCCCGAGCAGTACTTC.

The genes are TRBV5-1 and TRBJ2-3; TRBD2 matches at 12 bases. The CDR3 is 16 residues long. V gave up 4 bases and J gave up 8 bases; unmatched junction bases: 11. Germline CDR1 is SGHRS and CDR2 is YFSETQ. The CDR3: CASSPSGGASSGTQYF. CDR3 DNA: TGCGCCAGCAGCCCTAGCGGGGGGGCGTCTTCAGGTACGCAGTATTTT.

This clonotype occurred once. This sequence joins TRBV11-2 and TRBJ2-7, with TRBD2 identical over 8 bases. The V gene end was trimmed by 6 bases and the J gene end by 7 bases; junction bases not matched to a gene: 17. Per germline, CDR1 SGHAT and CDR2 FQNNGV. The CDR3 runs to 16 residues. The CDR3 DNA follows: TGTGCCAGCAGATCACTCGGGGGGGTCTCCTACAATGAGCAGTACTTC. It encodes CASRSLGGVSYNEQYF. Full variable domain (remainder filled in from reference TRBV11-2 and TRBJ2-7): EAGVAQSPRYKIIEKRQSVAFWCNPISGHATLYWYQQILGQGPKLLIQFQNNGVVDDSQLPKDRFSAERLKGVDSTLKIQPAKLEDSAVYLCASRSLGGVSYNEQYFGPGTRLTVT.